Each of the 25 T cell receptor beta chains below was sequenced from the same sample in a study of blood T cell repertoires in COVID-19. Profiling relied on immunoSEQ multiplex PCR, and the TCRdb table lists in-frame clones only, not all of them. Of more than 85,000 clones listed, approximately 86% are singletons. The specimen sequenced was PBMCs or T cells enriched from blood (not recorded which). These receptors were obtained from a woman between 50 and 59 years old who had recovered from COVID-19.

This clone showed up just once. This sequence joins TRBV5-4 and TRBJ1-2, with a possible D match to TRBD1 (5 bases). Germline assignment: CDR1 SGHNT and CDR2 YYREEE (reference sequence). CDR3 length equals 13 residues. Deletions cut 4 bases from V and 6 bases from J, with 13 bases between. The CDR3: CASSQRGGDGYTF. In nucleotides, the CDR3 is TGTGCCAGCAGCCAGAGGGGCGGGGATGGCTACACCTTC.

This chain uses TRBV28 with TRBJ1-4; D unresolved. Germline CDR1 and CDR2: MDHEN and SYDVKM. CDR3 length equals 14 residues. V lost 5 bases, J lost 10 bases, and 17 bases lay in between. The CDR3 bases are TGTGCCAGCAGTCACGCGGCAGCCGAGGGAAAACTGTTTTTT. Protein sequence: CASSHAAAEGKLFF.

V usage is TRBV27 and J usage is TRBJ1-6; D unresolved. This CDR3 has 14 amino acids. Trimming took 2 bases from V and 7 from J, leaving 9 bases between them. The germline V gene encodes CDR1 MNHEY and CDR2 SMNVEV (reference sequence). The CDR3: CASSLEGGNSPLHF. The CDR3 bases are TGTGCCAGCAGTTTAGAGGGTGGAAATTCACCCCTCCACTTT.

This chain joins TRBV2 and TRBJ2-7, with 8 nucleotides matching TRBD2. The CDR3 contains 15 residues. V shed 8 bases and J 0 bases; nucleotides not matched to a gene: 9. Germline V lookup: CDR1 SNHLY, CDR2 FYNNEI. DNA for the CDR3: TGTGCCAGCCTCATTACTAGCGGAAGCTCCTACGAGCAGTACTTC. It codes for CASLITSGSSYEQYF. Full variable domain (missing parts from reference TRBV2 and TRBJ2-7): EPEVTQTPSHQVTQMGQEVILRCVPISNHLYFYWYRQILGQKVEFLVSFYNNEISEKSEIFDDQFSVERPDGSNFTLKIRSTKLEDSAMYFCASLITSGSSYEQYFGPGTRLTVT.

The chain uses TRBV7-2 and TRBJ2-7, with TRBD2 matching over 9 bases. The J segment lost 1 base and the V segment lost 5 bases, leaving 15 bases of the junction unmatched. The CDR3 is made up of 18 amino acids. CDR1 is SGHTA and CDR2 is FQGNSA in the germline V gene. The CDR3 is CASSPRVALSGRSYEQYF. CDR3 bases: TGTGCCAGCAGCCCTAGGGTTGCCCTTAGCGGGAGATCCTACGAGCAGTACTTC.

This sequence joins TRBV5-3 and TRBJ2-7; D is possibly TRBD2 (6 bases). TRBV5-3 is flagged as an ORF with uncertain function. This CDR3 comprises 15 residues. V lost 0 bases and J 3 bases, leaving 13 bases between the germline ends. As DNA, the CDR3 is TGTGCCAGAAGCTTGGGAGGAGGGATGAACTACGAGCAGTACTTC. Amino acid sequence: CARSLGGGMNYEQYF.

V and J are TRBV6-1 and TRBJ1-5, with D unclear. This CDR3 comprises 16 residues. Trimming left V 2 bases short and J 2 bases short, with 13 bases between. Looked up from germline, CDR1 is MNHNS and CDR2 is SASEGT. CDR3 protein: CASSERSGLGNQPQHF. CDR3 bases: TGTGCCAGCAGTGAAAGGTCAGGACTAGGCAATCAGCCCCAGCATTTT.

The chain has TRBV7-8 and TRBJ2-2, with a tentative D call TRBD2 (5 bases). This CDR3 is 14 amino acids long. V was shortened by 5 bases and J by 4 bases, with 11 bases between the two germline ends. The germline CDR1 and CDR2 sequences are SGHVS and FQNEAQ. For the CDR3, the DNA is TGTGCCAGCAGCCAACTAGGTAGCACCGGGGAGCTGTTTTTT. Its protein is CASSQLGSTGELFF.

The CDR3, as DNA: TGTGCCAGCAGCGCAGCGACGGCCTATGGCTACACCTTC. Its protein is CASSAATAYGYTF. V gene TRBV9 combines with J gene TRBJ1-2; D is unresolved. In germline, CDR1 is SGDLS, CDR2 YYNGEE. The CDR3 runs 13 residues. Trimming shortened V by 3 bases and J by 4 bases, and 10 bases separated the two germline ends.

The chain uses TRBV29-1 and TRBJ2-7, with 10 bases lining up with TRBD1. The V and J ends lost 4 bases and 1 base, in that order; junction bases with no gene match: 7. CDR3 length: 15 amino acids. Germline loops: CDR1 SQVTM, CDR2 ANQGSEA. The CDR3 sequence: CSVVRTGQGSYEQYF. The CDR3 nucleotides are TGCAGCGTTGTTCGGACGGGACAGGGGTCCTACGAGCAGTACTTC.

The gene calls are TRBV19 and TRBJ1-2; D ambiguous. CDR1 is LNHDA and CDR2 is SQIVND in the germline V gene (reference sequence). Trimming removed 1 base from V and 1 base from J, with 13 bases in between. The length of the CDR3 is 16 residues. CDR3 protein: CASSIVGVIINYGYTF. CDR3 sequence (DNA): TGTGCCAGTAGTATAGTCGGGGTTATCATTAACTATGGCTACACCTTC.

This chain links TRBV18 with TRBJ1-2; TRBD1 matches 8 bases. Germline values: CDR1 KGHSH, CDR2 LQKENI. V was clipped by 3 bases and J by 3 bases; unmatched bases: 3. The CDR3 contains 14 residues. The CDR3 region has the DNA TGTGCCAGCTCACCGACAGGGGCGGACTATGGCTACACCTTC. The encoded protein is CASSPTGADYGYTF.

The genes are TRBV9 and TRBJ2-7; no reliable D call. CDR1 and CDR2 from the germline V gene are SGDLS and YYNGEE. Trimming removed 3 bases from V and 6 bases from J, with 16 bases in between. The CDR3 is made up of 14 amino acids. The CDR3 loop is CASSAREGVGEQYF. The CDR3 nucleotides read TGTGCCAGCAGCGCGCGTGAAGGAGTCGGCGAGCAGTACTTC. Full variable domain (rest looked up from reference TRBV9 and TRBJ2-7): DSGVTQTPKHLITATGQRVTLRCSPRSGDLSVYWYQQSLDQGLQFLIQYYNGEERAKGNILERFSAQQFPDLHSELNLSSLELGDSALYFCASSAREGVGEQYFGPGTRLTVT.

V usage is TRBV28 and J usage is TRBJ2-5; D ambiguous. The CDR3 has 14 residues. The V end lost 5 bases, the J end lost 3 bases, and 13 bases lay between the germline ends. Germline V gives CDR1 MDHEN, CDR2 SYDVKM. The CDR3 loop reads CASSQLTREETQYF. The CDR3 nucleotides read TGTGCCAGCAGTCAACTAACCCGGGAAGAGACCCAGTACTTC.

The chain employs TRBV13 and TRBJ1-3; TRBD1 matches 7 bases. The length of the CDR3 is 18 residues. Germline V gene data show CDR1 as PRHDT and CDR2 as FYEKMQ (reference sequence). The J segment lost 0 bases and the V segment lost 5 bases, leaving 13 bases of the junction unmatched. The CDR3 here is CASSPRVGGPSSGNTIYF. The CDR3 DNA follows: TGTGCCAGCAGCCCCCGGGTAGGGGGCCCCAGCTCTGGAAACACCATATATTTT.

Here the CDR3 reads CASSLRGWDEQFF. The DNA for the CDR3 is TGTGCCAGCAGTTTAAGGGGGTGGGATGAGCAGTTCTTC. This chain uses TRBV27 with TRBJ2-1; TRBD1 is a possible D gene (6 bases). V was trimmed by 2 bases and J by 8 bases, leaving 10 bases between them. CDR3 length equals 13 residues. CDR1 and CDR2 from the germline V gene are MNHEY and SMNVEV (reference sequence).

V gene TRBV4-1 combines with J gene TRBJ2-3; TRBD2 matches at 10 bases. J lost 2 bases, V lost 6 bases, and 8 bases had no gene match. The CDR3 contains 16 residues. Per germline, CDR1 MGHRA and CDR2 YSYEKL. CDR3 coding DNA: TGCGCCAGCAGGAAATCTAGCGGGGGATACACAGATACGCAGTATTTT. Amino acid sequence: CASRKSSGGYTDTQYF.

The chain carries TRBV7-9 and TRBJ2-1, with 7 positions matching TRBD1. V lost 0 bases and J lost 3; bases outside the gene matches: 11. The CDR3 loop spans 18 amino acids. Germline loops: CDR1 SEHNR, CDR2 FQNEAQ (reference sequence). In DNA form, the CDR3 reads TGTGCCAGCAGCTTAGCCGTTACACCGGGACAGATCTACAATGAGCAGTTCTTC. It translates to CASSLAVTPGQIYNEQFF. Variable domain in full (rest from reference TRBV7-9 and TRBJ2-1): DTGVSQNPRHKITKRGQNVTFRCDPISEHNRLYWYRQTLGQGPEFLTYFQNEAQLEKSRLLSDRFSAERPKGSFSTLEIQRTEQGDSAMYLCASSLAVTPGQIYNEQFFGPGTRLTVL.

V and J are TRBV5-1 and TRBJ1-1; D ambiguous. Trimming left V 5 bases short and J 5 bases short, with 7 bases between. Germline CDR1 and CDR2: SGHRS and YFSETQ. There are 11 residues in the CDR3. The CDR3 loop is CASRSGTEAFF. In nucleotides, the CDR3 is TGCGCCAGCAGGTCGGGGACTGAAGCTTTCTTT.

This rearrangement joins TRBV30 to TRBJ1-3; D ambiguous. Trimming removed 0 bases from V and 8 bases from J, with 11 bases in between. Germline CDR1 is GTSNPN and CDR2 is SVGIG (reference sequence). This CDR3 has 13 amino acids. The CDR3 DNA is TGTGCCTGGAGTGTACGGGGAGCGGACACCATATATTTT. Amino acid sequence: CAWSVRGADTIYF.

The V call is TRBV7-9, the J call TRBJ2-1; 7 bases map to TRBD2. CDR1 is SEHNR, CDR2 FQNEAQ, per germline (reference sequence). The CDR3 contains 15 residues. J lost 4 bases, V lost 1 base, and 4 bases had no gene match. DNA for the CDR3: TGTGCCAGCAGCTTAGGCGGGGGTAATTACAATGAGCAGTTCTTC. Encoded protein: CASSLGGGNYNEQFF.

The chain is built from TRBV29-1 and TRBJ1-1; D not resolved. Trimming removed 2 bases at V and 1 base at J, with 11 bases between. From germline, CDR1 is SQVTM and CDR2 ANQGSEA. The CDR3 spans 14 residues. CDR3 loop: CSVERGPGNTEAFF. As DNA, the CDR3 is TGCAGCGTTGAACGAGGTCCGGGGAACACTGAAGCTTTCTTT. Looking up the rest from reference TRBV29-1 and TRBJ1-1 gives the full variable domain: SAVISQKPSRDICQRGTSLTIQCQVDSQVTMMFWYRQQPGQSLTLIATANQGSEATYESGFVIDKFPISRPNLTFSTLTVSNMSPEDSSIYLCSVERGPGNTEAFFGQGTRLTVV.

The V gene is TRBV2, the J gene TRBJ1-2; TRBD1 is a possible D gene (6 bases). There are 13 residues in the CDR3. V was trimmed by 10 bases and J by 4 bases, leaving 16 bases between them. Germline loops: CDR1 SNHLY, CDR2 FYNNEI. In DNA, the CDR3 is TGTGCCATTCCCCAGGGGCGCGGCTATGGCTACACCTTC. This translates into CAIPQGRGYGYTF.

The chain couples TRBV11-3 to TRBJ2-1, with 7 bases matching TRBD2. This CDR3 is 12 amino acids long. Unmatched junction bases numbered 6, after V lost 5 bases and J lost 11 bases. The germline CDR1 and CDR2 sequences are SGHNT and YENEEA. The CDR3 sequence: CASSPPGGQQFF. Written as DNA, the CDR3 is TGTGCCAGCAGCCCTCCGGGGGGACAGCAGTTCTTC.

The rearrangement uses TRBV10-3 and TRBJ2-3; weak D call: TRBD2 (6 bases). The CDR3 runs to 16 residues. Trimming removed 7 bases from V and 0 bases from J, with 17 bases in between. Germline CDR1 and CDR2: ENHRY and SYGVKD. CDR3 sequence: CAITLDYSSSTDTQYF. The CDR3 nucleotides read TGTGCCATCACTTTGGACTACTCATCTAGCACAGATACGCAGTATTTT.